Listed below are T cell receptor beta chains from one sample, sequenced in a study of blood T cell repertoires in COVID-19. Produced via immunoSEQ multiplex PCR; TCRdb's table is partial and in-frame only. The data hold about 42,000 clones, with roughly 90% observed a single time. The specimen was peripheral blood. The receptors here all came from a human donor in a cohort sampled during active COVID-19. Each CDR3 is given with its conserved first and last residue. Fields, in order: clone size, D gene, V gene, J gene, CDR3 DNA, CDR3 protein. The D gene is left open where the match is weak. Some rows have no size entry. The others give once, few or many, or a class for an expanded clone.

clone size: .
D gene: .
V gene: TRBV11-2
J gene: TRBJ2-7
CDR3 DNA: TGTGCCAGCAGCTTAAGGCGGTGGGGACACGAGACTGAGGAGCAGTACTTC
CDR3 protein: CASSLRRWGHETEEQYF

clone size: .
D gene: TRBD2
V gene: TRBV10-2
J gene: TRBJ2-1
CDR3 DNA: TGCGCCAGCAGTGATTCTCCTAGCGGGGGGGTTCTCATCGGGGATGAGCAGTTCTTC
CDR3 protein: CASSDSPSGGVLIGDEQFF

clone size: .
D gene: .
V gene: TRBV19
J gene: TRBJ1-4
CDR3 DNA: TGTGCCAGTAGACAGGGAGACTCAACTAATGAAAAACTGTTTTTT
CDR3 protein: CASRQGDSTNEKLFF

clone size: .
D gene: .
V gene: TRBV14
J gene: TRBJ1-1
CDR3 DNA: TGTGCCAGCAGCCAAGTCGCAGGGAGGACTGAAGCTTTCTTT
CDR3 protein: CASSQVAGRTEAFF

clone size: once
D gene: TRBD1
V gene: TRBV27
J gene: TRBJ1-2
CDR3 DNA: TGTGCCAGCGGCAGGGGGCGAATTAACGGCTACACCTTC
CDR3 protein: CASGRGRINGYTF

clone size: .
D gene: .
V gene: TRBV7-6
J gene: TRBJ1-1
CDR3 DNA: TGTGCCAGCAAAGCGGGCTGGGTCCCCGAAAACACTGAAGCTTTCTTT
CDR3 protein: CASKAGWVPENTEAFF

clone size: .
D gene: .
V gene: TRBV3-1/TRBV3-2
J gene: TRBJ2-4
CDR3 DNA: TGTGCCAGCAGCCAGGGAGCAGTTGGAGCCAAAAACATTCAGTACTTC
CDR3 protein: CASSQGAVGAKNIQYF

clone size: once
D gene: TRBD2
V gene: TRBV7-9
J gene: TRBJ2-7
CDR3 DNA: TGTGCCAGCAGCCCCTTAACAGCGGGGGGGCATCCCGAGCAGTACTTC
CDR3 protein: CASSPLTAGGHPEQYF

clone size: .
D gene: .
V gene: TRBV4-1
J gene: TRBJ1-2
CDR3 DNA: TGCGCCAGCAGCCAAGATTACGGACAACCTTATGGCTACACCTTC
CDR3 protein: CASSQDYGQPYGYTF

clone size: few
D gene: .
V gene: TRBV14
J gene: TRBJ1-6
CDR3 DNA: TGTGCCAGCAGCCAAGAAGTGGCCTCTTATAATTCACCCCTCCACTTT
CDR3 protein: CASSQEVASYNSPLHF

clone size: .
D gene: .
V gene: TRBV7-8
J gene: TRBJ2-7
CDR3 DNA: TGTGCCAGCAGGGTCAGGGTATTGGACAACGAGCAGTACTTC
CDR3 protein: CASRVRVLDNEQYF

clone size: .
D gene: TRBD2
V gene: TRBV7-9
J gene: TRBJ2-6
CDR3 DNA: TGTGCCAGCAGCTCCATTCGGGGGGGAAGCGGCTCTGGGGCCAACGTCCTGACTTTC
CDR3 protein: CASSSIRGGSGSGANVLTF

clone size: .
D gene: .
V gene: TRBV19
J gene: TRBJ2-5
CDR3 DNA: TGTGCCAGTAGTATAGGAGGCTTTGGTTCAGTGGAGACCCAGTACTTC
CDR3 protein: CASSIGGFGSVETQYF

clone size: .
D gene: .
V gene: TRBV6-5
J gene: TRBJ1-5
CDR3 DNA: TGTGCCAGCAGGTACTCGACGAGGGGCAATCAGCCCCAGCATTTT
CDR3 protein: CASRYSTRGNQPQHF

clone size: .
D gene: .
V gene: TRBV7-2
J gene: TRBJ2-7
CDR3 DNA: TGTGCCAGCAGCTTACAGGTAACGTCCTACGAGCAGTACTTC
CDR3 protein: CASSLQVTSYEQYF

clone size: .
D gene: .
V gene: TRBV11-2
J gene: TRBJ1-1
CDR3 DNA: TGTGCCAGCAGCTTACAAGGGGGGGGCAACACTGAAGCTTTCTTT
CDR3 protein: CASSLQGGGNTEAFF

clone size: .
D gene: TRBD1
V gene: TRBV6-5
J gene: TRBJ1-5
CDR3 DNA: TGTGCCAATACACGACAGGGTGAGAGCAATCAGCCCCAGCATTTT
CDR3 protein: CANTRQGESNQPQHF

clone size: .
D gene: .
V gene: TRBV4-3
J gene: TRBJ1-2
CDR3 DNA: TGCGCCAGCAGCCACTTGACCTCGGGGGGGATTGGCTACACCTTC
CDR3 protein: CASSHLTSGGIGYTF

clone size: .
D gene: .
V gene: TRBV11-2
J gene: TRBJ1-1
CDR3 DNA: TGTGCCAGCAGCTTATTTAAATCATGGGATGCAGGGTTAAACACTGAAGCTTTCTTT
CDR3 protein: CASSLFKSWDAGLNTEAFF

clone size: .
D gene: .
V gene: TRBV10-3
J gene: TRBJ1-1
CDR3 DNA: TGTGCCATCAGTTCGTCGACAGGGAACACTGAAGCTTTCTTT
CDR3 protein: CAISSSTGNTEAFF

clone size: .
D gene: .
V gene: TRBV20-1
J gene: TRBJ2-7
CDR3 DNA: TGCAGTGCTAGTAGCAGGGGGGTTGGCTACGAGCAGTACTTC
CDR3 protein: CSASSRGVGYEQYF

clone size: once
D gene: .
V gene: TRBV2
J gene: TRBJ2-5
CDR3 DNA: TGTGCCAGCAGTGAAGCCATATATAGCGGACAAGAGACCCAGTACTTC
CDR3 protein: CASSEAIYSGQETQYF

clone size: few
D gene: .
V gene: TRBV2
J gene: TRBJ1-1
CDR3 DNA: TGTGCCACGTTACGAGCTGAAGCTTTCTTT
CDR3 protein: CATLRAEAFF

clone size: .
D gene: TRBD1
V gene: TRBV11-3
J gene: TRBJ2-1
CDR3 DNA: TGTGCCAGCAGCTCGGGACAGTACAATGAGCAGTTCTTC
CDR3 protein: CASSSGQYNEQFF

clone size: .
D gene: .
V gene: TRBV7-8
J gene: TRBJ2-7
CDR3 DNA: TGTGCCAGCAGCTTAGAAGGAGGGGTAAACTACTACGAGCAGTACTTC
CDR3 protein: CASSLEGGVNYYEQYF

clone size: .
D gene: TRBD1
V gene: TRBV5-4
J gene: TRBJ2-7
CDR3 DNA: TGTGCCAGCAGCTGGGACAGCTCCTACGAGCAGTACTTC
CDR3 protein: CASSWDSSYEQYF

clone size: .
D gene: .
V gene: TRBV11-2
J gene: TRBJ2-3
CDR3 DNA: TGTGCCAGCAGCCCTACGAGGGGGGGGGCCCCAGATACGCAGTATTTT
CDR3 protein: CASSPTRGGAPDTQYF

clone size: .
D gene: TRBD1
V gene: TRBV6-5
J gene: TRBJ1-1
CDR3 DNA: TGTGCCAGCAGTCAATGGCAGGGGGGCACTGAAGCTTTCTTT
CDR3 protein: CASSQWQGGTEAFF

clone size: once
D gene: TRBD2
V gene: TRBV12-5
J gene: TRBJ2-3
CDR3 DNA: TGTGCTAGTGGCCCGGGGGTAATAGCGGGGGATACGCAGTATTTT
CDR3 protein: CASGPGVIAGDTQYF

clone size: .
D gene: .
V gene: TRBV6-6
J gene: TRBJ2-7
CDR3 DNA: TGTGCCAGCAGTTATCAGTACGAGCAGTACTTC
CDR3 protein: CASSYQYEQYF

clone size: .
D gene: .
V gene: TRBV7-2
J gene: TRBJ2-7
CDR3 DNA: TGTGCCAGCAGCTTGGGGCTTCGTAGCTCCTACGAGCAGTACTTC
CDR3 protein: CASSLGLRSSYEQYF

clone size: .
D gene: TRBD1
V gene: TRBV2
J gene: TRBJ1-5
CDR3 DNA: TGTGCCAGCAAAGAGACAGGGGGCAATCAGCCCCAGCATTTT
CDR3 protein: CASKETGGNQPQHF

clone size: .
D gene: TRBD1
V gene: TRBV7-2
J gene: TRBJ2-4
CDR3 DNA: TGTGCCAGCAGCCTGACAGGGGTGTTCGGAAACATTCAGTACTTC
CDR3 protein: CASSLTGVFGNIQYF

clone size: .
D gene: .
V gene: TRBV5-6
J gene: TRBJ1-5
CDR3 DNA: TGTGCCAGCAGCTACCGGAGCGGCAATCAGCCCCAGCATTTT
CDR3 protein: CASSYRSGNQPQHF

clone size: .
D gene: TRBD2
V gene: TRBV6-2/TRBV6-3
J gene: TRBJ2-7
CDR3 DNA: TGTGCCAGCAGTCCGAGCGGGGGGGCCTCCTACGAGCAGTACTTC
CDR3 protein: CASSPSGGASYEQYF

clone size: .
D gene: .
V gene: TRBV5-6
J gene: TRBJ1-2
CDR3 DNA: TGTGCCAGCAGCTTGATGCAGGGAGGAAGGGGCTACACCTTC
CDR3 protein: CASSLMQGGRGYTF

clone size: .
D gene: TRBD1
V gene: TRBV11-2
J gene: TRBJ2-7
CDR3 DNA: TGTGCCAGCAGCTTAAGGGGATGGGGACAGGGCTCCTACGAGCAGTACTTC
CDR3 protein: CASSLRGWGQGSYEQYF

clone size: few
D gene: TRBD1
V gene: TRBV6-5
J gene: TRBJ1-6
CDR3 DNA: TGTGCCAGCAGTTACCCGGGACAGGGTAACGCTTCACCCCTCCACTTT
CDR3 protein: CASSYPGQGNASPLHF

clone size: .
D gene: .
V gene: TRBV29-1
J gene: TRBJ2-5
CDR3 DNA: TGCAGCGTTGAATCTAGAGCCCAAGAGACCCAGTACTTC
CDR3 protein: CSVESRAQETQYF

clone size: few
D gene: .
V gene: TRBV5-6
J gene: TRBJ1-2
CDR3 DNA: TGTGCCAGCATCCCATCGGGGGGCGGCTATGGCTACACCTTC
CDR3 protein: CASIPSGGGYGYTF

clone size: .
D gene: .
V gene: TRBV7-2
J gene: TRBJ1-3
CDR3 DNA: TGTGCCAGCAGCCGGAGGACAGCTCATGGAAACACCATATATTTT
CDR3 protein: CASSRRTAHGNTIYF

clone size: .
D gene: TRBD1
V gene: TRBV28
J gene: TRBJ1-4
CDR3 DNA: TGTGCCAGCAGTCCTACCAGACAGGGGACAACTAATGAAAAACTGTTTTTT
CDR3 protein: CASSPTRQGTTNEKLFF

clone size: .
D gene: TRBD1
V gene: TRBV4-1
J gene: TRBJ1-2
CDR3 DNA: TGCGCCAGCAGCCACCCGGGGACAGGGGTTTCTGGCTACACCTTC
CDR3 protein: CASSHPGTGVSGYTF

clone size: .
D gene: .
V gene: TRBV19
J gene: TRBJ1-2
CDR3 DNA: TGTGCCAGTAGTACTTCAGACTCCTATGGCTACACCTTC
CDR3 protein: CASSTSDSYGYTF

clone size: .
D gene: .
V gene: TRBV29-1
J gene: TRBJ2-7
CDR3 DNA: TGCAGCGTGGCCGGACTTGGGTACGAGCAGTACTTC
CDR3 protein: CSVAGLGYEQYF

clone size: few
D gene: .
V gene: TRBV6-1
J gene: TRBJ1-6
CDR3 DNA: TGTGCCAGCAGTGAAGTAGGAAACAGGCAAAGCTCCTATAATTCACCCCTCCACTTT
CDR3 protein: CASSEVGNRQSSYNSPLHF

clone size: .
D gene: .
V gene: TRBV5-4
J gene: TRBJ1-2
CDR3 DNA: TGTGCCAGCAGCCCCGGGGGGTACTACACCTTC
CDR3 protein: CASSPGGYYTF

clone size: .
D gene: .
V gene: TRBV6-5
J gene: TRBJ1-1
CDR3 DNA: TGTGCCAGCAGTTACTCGAACGGTGCTGAAGCTTTCTTT
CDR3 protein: CASSYSNGAEAFF

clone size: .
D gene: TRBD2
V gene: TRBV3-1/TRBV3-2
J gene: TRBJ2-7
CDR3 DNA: TGTGCCAGCAGCCAGGGACTACAAGACGCCTACGAGCAGTACTTC
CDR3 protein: CASSQGLQDAYEQYF

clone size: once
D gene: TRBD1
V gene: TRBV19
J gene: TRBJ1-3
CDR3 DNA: TGTGCCAGTATCTCCGGGACAGGGGTATCCGGAAACACCATATATTTT
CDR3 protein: CASISGTGVSGNTIYF

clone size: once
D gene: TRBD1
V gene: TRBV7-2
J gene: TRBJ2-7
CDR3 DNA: TGTGCCAGCAGCTTAGGAGGGACAGTGTACGAGCAGTACTTC
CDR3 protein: CASSLGGTVYEQYF

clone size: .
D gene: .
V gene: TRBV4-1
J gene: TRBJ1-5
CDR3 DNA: TGCGCCAGCAGCCAAGGTAACAATCAGCCCCAGCATTTT
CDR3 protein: CASSQGNNQPQHF

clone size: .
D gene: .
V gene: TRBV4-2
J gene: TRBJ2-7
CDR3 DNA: TGTGCCAGCAGCCCCGGCTACGAGCAGTACTTC
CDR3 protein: CASSPGYEQYF